The 13 T cell receptor beta chains given below trace back to one sample, sequenced in a study of shared clonotypes between healthy human individuals. Sequencing used immunoSEQ multiplex PCR; TCRdb keeps in-frame clones, though not all of them. The sample has around 2.5 million clones; approximately 93% are singletons. The sample consisted of naive CD4+ T cells from PBMCs. Subset in this sample: CD45RA+ positively selected. These receptor sequences come from a man aged 18 to 29 in good health. Some clones in this sample may be carry-over from other donors' samples.

The chain is built from TRBV28 and TRBJ2-7, with TRBD2 matching 10 bases. The germline gives CDR1 MDHEN, CDR2 SYDVKM. The CDR3 spans 14 residues. V shed 8 bases, J shed 3 bases, and the junction held 7 bases outside the gene matches. The CDR3 DNA sequence: TGTGCCAGCGGAGCGGGAGGGAGGATCTACGAGCAGTACTTC. It specifies CASGAGGRIYEQYF.

The chain couples TRBV15 to TRBJ2-7; TRBD2 matches at 7 bases. V shed 0 bases and J 2 bases; nucleotides not matched to a gene: 10. CDR3 length: 17 amino acids. CDR1 and CDR2 (germline): LNHNV, YYDKDF (reference sequence). The chain's CDR3 is CATSREAGLPLPYEQYF. The CDR3 DNA reads TGTGCCACCAGCAGAGAAGCGGGGTTACCCCTTCCCTACGAGCAGTACTTC.

This chain uses TRBV7-9 with TRBJ2-1; 8 positions match TRBD2. Germline values: CDR1 SEHNR, CDR2 FQNEAQ (reference sequence). The CDR3 loop spans 18 amino acids. V lost 1 base to trimming and J lost 3 bases; unmatched junction nucleotides: 11. The CDR3 region is CASSLESGSNPSYNEQFF. In nucleotides, the CDR3 is TGTGCCAGCAGCTTAGAAAGCGGGAGTAACCCCAGCTACAATGAGCAGTTCTTC.

The chain combines TRBV4-1 with TRBJ1-6, with D possibly TRBD1 on 6 matching bases. Trimming stripped 2 bases from V and 0 bases from J, with 14 bases between. The CDR3 is made up of 18 amino acids. Germline V gene lookup returns CDR1 MGHRA and CDR2 YSYEKL. CDR3: CASSQKTTGSSYNSPLHF. CDR3 bases: TGCGCCAGCAGCCAAAAAACCACAGGGAGCTCCTATAATTCACCCCTCCACTTT.

The CDR3 spells CAWGRSDEQYF. Written as DNA, the CDR3 is TGTGCCTGGGGACGCTCGGACGAGCAGTACTTC. The chain employs TRBV30 and TRBJ2-5; D is ambiguous. The J call may be incorrect, as the DNA end agrees better with TRBJ2-7. Germline V gene data show CDR1 as GTSNPN and CDR2 as SVGIG (reference sequence). The CDR3 is made up of 11 amino acids.

This clone was observed a single time. The chain carries TRBV28 and TRBJ2-1; 13 bases match TRBD2. The CDR3 consists of 18 residues. Germline CDR1 is MDHEN and CDR2 is SYDVKM. Unmatched junction bases numbered 16, after V lost 2 bases and J lost 12 bases. Here the CDR3 DNA reads TGTGCCAGCAGTTTACTCAGACTAGCGGGAGGCCACATAAGAGTGCAGTTCTTC. It is translated as CASSLLRLAGGHIRVQFF.

The chain links TRBV4-3 to TRBJ2-7; D remains ambiguous. V was pared by 1 base and J by 0 bases, with 10 bases between. Germline CDR1 and CDR2: LGHNA and YSLEER. This CDR3 spans 15 amino acids. The CDR3 sequence is CASSQGWQPSYEQYF. The CDR3 DNA reads as TGCGCCAGCAGCCAAGGGTGGCAGCCCTCCTACGAGCAGTACTTC.

CDR3 nucleotide sequence: TGTGCCTGGAGTGTAGGCCAGAGCTCCTACAATGAGCAGTTCTTC. It specifies CAWSVGQSSYNEQFF. The chain has TRBV30 and TRBJ2-1; D not certain. There are 15 residues in the CDR3. The V gene's germline CDR1 is GTSNPN and CDR2 SVGIG (reference sequence). The V end was cut by 0 bases, the J end by 0 bases, with 9 bases between.

Points on this clone: One end of the junction is discordant with germline, which a read error may explain. V is TRBV4-1 and J is TRBJ2-7; D might be TRBD1 (6 bases). The germline gives CDR1 MGHRA, CDR2 YSYEKL. The CDR3 has 15 amino acids. CDR3 protein: CASSQEAGVSSEQYF. In DNA form, the CDR3 reads TGCGCCAGCAGCCAAGAGGCAGGGGTCTCCTCCGAGCAGTACTTC.

The CDR3 loop reads CASPKPLGRNEQFF. In DNA form, the CDR3 reads TGTGCCAGCCCAAAACCGCTGGGGCGCAATGAGCAGTTCTTC. The chain carries TRBV28 and TRBJ2-1; maybe TRBD1 (5 bases). There are 14 residues in the CDR3. Trimming pared 8 bases from V and 6 bases from J, leaving 17 bases between. CDR1 and CDR2 from the germline V gene are MDHEN and SYDVKM. The whole variable domain, filled in from reference TRBV28 and TRBJ2-1, reads DVKVTQSSRYLVKRTGEKVFLECVQDMDHENMFWYRQDPGLGLRLIYFSYDVKMKEKGDIPEGYSVSREKKERFSLILESASTNQTSMYLCASPKPLGRNEQFFGPGTRLTVL.

The chain joins TRBV7-3 to TRBJ1-5; no clear D. V shed 2 bases and J shed 6 bases, with 5 bases lying between them. The germline V gene encodes CDR1 SGHTA and CDR2 FQGTGA. The CDR3 loop spans 12 amino acids. CDR3 amino acids: CASSLPGQPQHF. The CDR3 DNA sequence: TGTGCCAGCAGCTTACCGGGTCAGCCCCAGCATTTT. Full variable domain (outside the CDR3, taken from reference TRBV7-3 and TRBJ1-5): GAGVSQTPSNKVTEKGKYVELRCDPISGHTALYWYRQSLGQGPEFLIYFQGTGAADDSGLPNDRFFAVRPEGSVSTLKIQRTERGDSAVYLCASSLPGQPQHFGDGTRLSIL.

The rearrangement joins TRBV5-1 to TRBJ1-1; TRBD1 is a possible D gene (6 bases). CDR1 and CDR2 from the germline V gene are SGHRS and YFSETQ. This CDR3 has 15 amino acids. V was trimmed by 5 bases and J by 6 bases, leaving 20 bases between them. The CDR3 spells CASRIAGDLFSEAFF. The DNA of the CDR3 is TGCGCCAGCAGGATCGCAGGGGATCTGTTTTCTGAAGCTTTCTTT.

The rearrangement uses TRBV7-9 and TRBJ2-7; tentatively, D is TRBD1 or TRBD2 (5 bases each). Germline assignment: CDR1 SEHNR and CDR2 FQNEAQ (reference sequence). There are 17 residues in the CDR3. V was shortened by 5 bases and J by 2 bases, with 22 bases between the two germline ends. The CDR3 DNA reads as TGTGCCAGCAGCCCAACCCCGGGGCAGGGCATTGCCTACGAGCAGTACTTC. It encodes CASSPTPGQGIAYEQYF.